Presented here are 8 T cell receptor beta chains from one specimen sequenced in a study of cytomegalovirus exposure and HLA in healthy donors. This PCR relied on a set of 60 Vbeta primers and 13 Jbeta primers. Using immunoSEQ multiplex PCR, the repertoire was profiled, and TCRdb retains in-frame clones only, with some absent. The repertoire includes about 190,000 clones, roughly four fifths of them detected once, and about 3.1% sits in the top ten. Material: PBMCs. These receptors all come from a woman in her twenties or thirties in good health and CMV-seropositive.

The CDR3 bases are TGTGCCAGACTAGCGGGACCAAACACCGGGGAGCTGTTTTTT. Its translation is CARLAGPNTGELFF. V usage is TRBV21-1 and J usage is TRBJ2-2; the D segment call TRBD2 is taken from the table without a DNA check. TRBV21-1 counts as a pseudogene. This CDR3 spans 14 amino acids.

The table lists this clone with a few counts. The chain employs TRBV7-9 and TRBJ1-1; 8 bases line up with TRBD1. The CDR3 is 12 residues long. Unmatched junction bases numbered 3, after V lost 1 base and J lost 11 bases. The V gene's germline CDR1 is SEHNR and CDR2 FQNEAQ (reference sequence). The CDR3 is CASSLGGTGAFF. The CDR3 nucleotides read TGTGCCAGCAGCTTAGGCGGGACAGGCGCTTTCTTT.

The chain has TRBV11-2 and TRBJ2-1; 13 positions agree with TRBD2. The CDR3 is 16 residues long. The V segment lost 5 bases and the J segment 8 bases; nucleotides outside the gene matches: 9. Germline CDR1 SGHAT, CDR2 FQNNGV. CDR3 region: CASSTGLAGVRHEQFF. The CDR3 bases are TGTGCCAGCAGCACTGGACTAGCGGGAGTTCGGCATGAGCAGTTCTTC.

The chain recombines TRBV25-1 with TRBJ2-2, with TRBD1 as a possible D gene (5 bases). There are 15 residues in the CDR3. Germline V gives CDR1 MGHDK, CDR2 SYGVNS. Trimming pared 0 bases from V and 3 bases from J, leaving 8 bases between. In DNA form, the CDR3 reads TGTGCCAGCAGTGAATACAGGGAAGACACCGGGGAGCTGTTTTTT. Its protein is CASSEYREDTGELFF.

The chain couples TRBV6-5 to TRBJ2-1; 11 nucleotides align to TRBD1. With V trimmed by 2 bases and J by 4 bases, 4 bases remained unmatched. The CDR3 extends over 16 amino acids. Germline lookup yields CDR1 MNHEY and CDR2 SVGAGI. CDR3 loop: CASSYQGQGGYNEQFF. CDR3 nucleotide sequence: TGTGCCAGCAGTTACCAGGGACAGGGGGGGTACAATGAGCAGTTCTTC.

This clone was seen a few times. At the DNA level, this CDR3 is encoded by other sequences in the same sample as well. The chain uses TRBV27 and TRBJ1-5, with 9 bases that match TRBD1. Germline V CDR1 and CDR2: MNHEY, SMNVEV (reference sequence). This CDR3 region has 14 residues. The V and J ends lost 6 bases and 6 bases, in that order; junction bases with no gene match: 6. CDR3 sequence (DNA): TGTGCCAGCAGGCTACAGGGGGCTGGTCAGCCCCAGCATTTT. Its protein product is CASRLQGAGQPQHF.

The CDR3, as DNA: TGTGCCAGCAGCCATCCAGAACAAGAGACCCAGTACTTC. This codes for CASSHPEQETQYF. The rearrangement links TRBV4-2 to TRBJ2-5; no clear D gene. The CDR3 contains 13 residues. CDR1 LGHNA and CDR2 YNFKEQ come from the germline V gene. Deletions cut 3 bases from V and 2 bases from J, with 7 bases between.

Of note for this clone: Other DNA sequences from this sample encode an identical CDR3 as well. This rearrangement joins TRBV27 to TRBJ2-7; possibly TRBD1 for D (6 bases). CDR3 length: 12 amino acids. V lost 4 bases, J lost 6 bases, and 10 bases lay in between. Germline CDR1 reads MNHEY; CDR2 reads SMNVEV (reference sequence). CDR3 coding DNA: TGTGCCAGCAGTTCGACAGGAGTCGAGCAGTACTTC. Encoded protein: CASSSTGVEQYF.